These 24 T cell receptor beta chains originate from one sample sequenced in a study of shared clonotypes between healthy human individuals. Some clones are missing from TCRdb's copy, which holds only in-frame ones; the method was immunoSEQ multiplex PCR. This repertoire shows a few million clones, over 85% found once; its top ten account for approximately 0.4%. The sample taken for sequencing was naive CD4+ T cells from PBMCs. Subset noted: CD45RA+ positively selected. The receptors derive from a man aged 18 to 30 in good health. Some clones in this sample may be carry-over from other donors' samples.

Details on this clone: The sample carries other DNA sequences with the same CDR3. This chain links TRBV29-1 with TRBJ1-3, with unresolved D. From germline, CDR1 is SQVTM and CDR2 ANQGSEA. The V gene lost 1 base and the J gene lost 4 bases, with 2 bases spanning the gap. This CDR3 comprises 11 residues. As DNA, the CDR3 is TGCAGCGTTGAAGGCGGAAACACCATATATTTT. It codes for CSVEGGNTIYF.

The rearrangement uses TRBV4-3 and TRBJ2-5; 9 bases line up with TRBD2. V trimming: 4 bases; J trimming: 0 bases; junction bases outside the gene matches: 6. The germline gives CDR1 LGHNA, CDR2 YSLEER. The CDR3 is 16 amino acids. The DNA for the CDR3 is TGCGCCAGCAGCCGAGGCGGGAGGGCACACCAAGAGACCCAGTACTTC. Translated, it gives CASSRGGRAHQETQYF.

Comments on this clone: Other DNA sequences in the sample encode the same CDR3. This chain connects TRBV4-3 to TRBJ1-2; 7 bases line up with TRBD1. The germline CDR1 and CDR2 sequences are LGHNA and YSLEER. The CDR3 covers 15 residues. J lost 5 bases, V lost 0 bases, and 6 bases had no gene match. The CDR3 is CASSQDGRGGYGYTF. The CDR3, as DNA: TGCGCCAGCAGCCAAGATGGCAGGGGGGGGTATGGCTACACCTTC.

This clone was detected once. V usage is TRBV5-1 and J usage is TRBJ1-2, with 7 positions matching TRBD1. CDR3 length: 13 amino acids. Germline V gene sequence: CDR1 SGHRS, CDR2 YFSETQ. The junction had 11 bases not matched to a gene; V was cut back by 3 bases and J by 12 bases. CDR3 in DNA: TGCGCCAGCAGCTGGGGGACAGAGTTTGGACACACCTTC. It codes for CASSWGTEFGHTF.

A word on this clone: This same CDR3 is encoded by further DNA sequences in the sample. J is TRBJ1-1 and V is TRBV7-2, with D uncertain. Germline lookup yields CDR1 SGHTA and CDR2 FQGNSA. The CDR3 contains 13 residues. Between the trimmed V and J ends, which lost 5 bases and 0 bases, there was a span of 7 bases. The CDR3 DNA is TGTGCCAGCAGCCTTCGACTGAACACTGAAGCTTTCTTT. This sequence encodes CASSLRLNTEAFF. Variable domain in full (rest from reference TRBV7-2 and TRBJ1-1): GAGVSQSPSNKVTEKGKDVELRCDPISGHTALYWYRQSLGQGLEFLIYFQGNSAPDKSGLPSDRFSAERTGGSVSTLTIQRTQQEDSAVYLCASSLRLNTEAFFGQGTRLTVV.

This sequence joins TRBV28 and TRBJ2-6; the D is unclear. This CDR3 region has 13 residues. Trimming took off 8 bases at V and 2 bases at J, with 7 bases between the two ends. Germline V gene lookup returns CDR1 MDHEN and CDR2 SYDVKM. The CDR3, as DNA: TGTGCCAGCGTTCCAGCTGGGGCCAACGTCCTGACTTTC. Amino acid sequence: CASVPAGANVLTF.

CDR3 protein: CAISESVDRVSDQPQHF. In DNA, the CDR3 is TGTGCCATCAGTGAGTCGGTGGACAGGGTTTCGGATCAGCCCCAGCATTTT. This chain links TRBV10-3 with TRBJ1-5; 8 bases match TRBD1. This CDR3 has 17 residues. Germline-derived CDR1 and CDR2 are ENHRY and SYGVKD. V trimming: 0 bases; J trimming: 5 bases; junction bases outside the gene matches: 9.

The chain joins TRBV7-6 to TRBJ2-7; TRBD1 matches 7 bases. The ends lost 0 bases at V and 5 bases at J; junction bases unmatched: 10. Germline V gives CDR1 SGHVS, CDR2 FNYEAQ. The CDR3 has 16 residues. CDR3 region: CASSLAQTGLIDEQYF. The CDR3 bases are TGTGCCAGCAGCTTAGCCCAGACAGGGTTGATCGACGAGCAGTACTTC.

The J gene is TRBJ2-3, the V gene TRBV2; D perhaps matches TRBD2 (7 bases). Germline V gene sequence: CDR1 SNHLY, CDR2 FYNNEI. V shed 3 bases and J shed 14 bases, with 18 bases lying between them. The CDR3 runs to 13 residues. The CDR3 loop reads CASSDRGGPVLYF. The CDR3 coding sequence is TGTGCCAGCAGTGACAGGGGAGGGCCAGTCCTGTATTTT.

This clone appeared a single time. This chain uses TRBV11-2 with TRBJ1-3; unclear D gene. Germline CDR1 and CDR2: SGHAT and FQNNGV. The CDR3 spans 13 residues. V dropped 8 bases and J dropped 4 bases, with 12 bases sitting between them. The DNA of the CDR3 is TGTGCCAGCCGATCAAGTCGGGGAAACACCATATATTTT. This encodes CASRSSRGNTIYF.

This chain joins TRBV20-1 and TRBJ2-1; no firm D call. CDR1 is DFQATT and CDR2 is SNEGSKA in the germline V gene (reference sequence). V gave up 4 bases and J gave up 5 bases, with 6 bases separating them. CDR3 length equals 11 residues. CDR3 nucleotide sequence: TGCAGTGCTAACCGGGACAATGAGCAGTTCTTC. Protein sequence: CSANRDNEQFF.

This sequence joins TRBV2 and TRBJ1-3; D remains unclear. This CDR3 has 16 residues. Germline CDR1 and CDR2: SNHLY and FYNNEI. Trimming left V 6 bases short and J 0 bases short, with 15 bases between. The CDR3 region is CASSPESRTSGNTIYF. The CDR3 region has the DNA TGTGCCAGCAGCCCTGAGAGCAGGACCTCTGGAAACACCATATATTTT. Full variable domain (remainder filled in from reference TRBV2 and TRBJ1-3): EPEVTQTPSHQVTQMGQEVILRCVPISNHLYFYWYRQILGQKVEFLVSFYNNEISEKSEIFDDQFSVERPDGSNFTLKIRSTKLEDSAMYFCASSPESRTSGNTIYFGEGSWLTVV.

The chain links TRBV7-3 to TRBJ2-2; D remains ambiguous. The CDR3 contains 13 residues. The V end lost 7 bases, the J end lost 1 base, and 7 bases lay between the germline ends. Germline V CDR1 and CDR2: SGHTA, FQGTGA. The CDR3 sequence is CASTVKNTGELFF. CDR3 DNA: TGTGCCAGCACCGTTAAGAACACCGGGGAGCTGTTTTTT.

The rearrangement uses TRBV28 and TRBJ2-1; 12 bases line up with TRBD2. This CDR3 region has 15 residues. J gave up 7 bases and V 0 bases, and 1 base lay outside the gene matches. In germline, CDR1 is MDHEN, CDR2 SYDVKM. In nucleotides, the CDR3 is TGTGCCAGCAGTTTATGGACTAGCGGGAGAAATGAGCAGTTCTTC. This sequence encodes CASSLWTSGRNEQFF.

Remarks on this clone: Different DNA sequences within this sample yield the same CDR3. The genes are TRBV9 and TRBJ2-1; D uncertain. The V gene's germline CDR1 is SGDLS and CDR2 YYNGEE. This CDR3 comprises 15 residues. V was shortened by 2 bases and J by 3 bases, with 12 bases between the two germline ends. CDR3 amino acids: CASSVTGTSYNEQFF. CDR3 nucleotide sequence: TGTGCCAGCAGCGTTACCGGTACCAGCTACAATGAGCAGTTCTTC.

The V and J genes are TRBV6-1 and TRBJ2-1; 14 bases map to TRBD2. V dropped 4 bases and J dropped 8; count of bases not matched to a gene: 4. This CDR3 region has 15 residues. Germline loops: CDR1 MNHNS, CDR2 SASEGT. CDR3 bases: TGTGCCAGCAGTGCCGGGACTAGCGGGAGCGATGAGCAGTTCTTC. Translation gives CASSAGTSGSDEQFF.

About this clone itself: Other DNA sequences within the sample encode an identical CDR3. The chain couples TRBV30 to TRBJ1-5; D is uncertain. CDR3 length equals 13 residues. Trimming left V 0 bases short and J 4 bases short, with 7 bases between. Looked up from germline, CDR1 is GTSNPN and CDR2 is SVGIG (reference sequence). As DNA, the CDR3 is TGTGCCTGGAGTGTTGGAGGGAATCAGCCCCAGCATTTT. Its protein product is CAWSVGGNQPQHF.

The CDR3 region has the DNA TGCAGTGCTAGGCGGATAAACGAGCAGTACTTC. Translating gives CSARRINEQYF. The rearrangement uses TRBV20-1 and TRBJ2-7; D remains unclear. This CDR3 contains 11 residues. Germline V gives CDR1 DFQATT, CDR2 SNEGSKA (reference sequence). Between the trimmed V and J ends, which lost 3 bases and 5 bases, there was a span of 8 bases.

The chain couples TRBV7-2 to TRBJ1-3; no clear D. Germline CDR1 is SGHTA and CDR2 is FQGNSA. This CDR3 region has 16 residues. V lost 4 bases and J lost 0, with 13 bases in between. The CDR3 here is CASSSGGPGSGNTIYF. The DNA of the CDR3 is TGTGCCAGCAGCTCCGGAGGTCCCGGCTCTGGAAACACCATATATTTT.

The chain uses TRBV5-1 and TRBJ2-7; perhaps D is TRBD1 or TRBD2 (5 bases each). CDR1 is SGHRS and CDR2 is YFSETQ in the germline V gene. The germline V and J ends were trimmed by 2 bases and 2 bases, with 17 bases remaining between them. There are 16 residues in the CDR3. The CDR3 DNA sequence: TGCGCCAGCAGCTTTGGTGGGGACCCCGGGCCCTACGAGCAGTACTTC. This encodes CASSFGGDPGPYEQYF.

CDR3 in DNA: TGCGCCAGCAGCTTGGGAGAGACAGGGATCGATGAGCAGTTCTTC. Protein sequence: CASSLGETGIDEQFF. This chain links TRBV5-1 with TRBJ2-1; 7 bases line up with TRBD1. V gave up 0 bases and J gave up 8 bases; unmatched junction bases: 8. The CDR3 is 15 residues long. CDR1 and CDR2 from the germline V gene are SGHRS and YFSETQ.

The rearrangement joins TRBV7-3 to TRBJ2-3; tentatively, D is TRBD1 (5 bases). The CDR3 consists of 15 residues. Trimming pared 5 bases from V and 1 base from J, leaving 13 bases between. Germline V gives CDR1 SGHTA, CDR2 FQGTGA. The CDR3 coding sequence is TGTGCCAGCAGCCAGGGTGGGGCCCGCACAGATACGCAGTATTTT. Its translation is CASSQGGARTDTQYF. The full variable domain, its missing parts supplied by reference TRBV7-3 and TRBJ2-3, is GAGVSQTPSNKVTEKGKYVELRCDPISGHTALYWYRQSLGQGPEFLIYFQGTGAADDSGLPNDRFFAVRPEGSVSTLKIQRTERGDSAVYLCASSQGGARTDTQYFGPGTRLTVL.

CDR3 protein: CASSFGRYEQFF. The DNA for the CDR3 is TGTGCCAGCAGCTTCGGGAGGTATGAGCAGTTCTTC. The chain links TRBV11-2 to TRBJ2-1; 7 positions agree with TRBD2. Germline CDR1 reads SGHAT; CDR2 reads FQNNGV. This CDR3 contains 12 residues. The J segment lost 8 bases and the V segment lost 3 bases, leaving 1 base of the junction unmatched.

The chain is built from TRBV4-3 and TRBJ1-4, with D maybe TRBD1 (6 bases). Germline V gene sequence: CDR1 LGHNA, CDR2 YSLEER. CDR3 length: 15 amino acids. The V end was cut by 4 bases, the J end by 4 bases, with 13 bases between. The CDR3 DNA reads as TGCGCCAGCAGCCTCCGGACAGACAGTAATGAAAAACTGTTTTTT. It translates to CASSLRTDSNEKLFF.